This T cell receptor (beta chain) was documented in a study of cytomegalovirus exposure and HLA in healthy donors. Overall study: Genotyping of more than 300 donors showed that around 81% belonged to the Caucasian-associated ancestry cluster.

The V end was cut by 2 bases, the J end by 0 bases, with 7 bases between. Germline lookup yields CDR1 MDHEN and CDR2 SYDVKM. The CDR3 is 14 residues long. Vbeta (60) and Jbeta (13) primers were used in the PCR. As processed by the authors: In a later analysis, the count reached tens of millions of unique TCR beta chains, with about 12 million shared. The assay was immunoSEQ multiplex PCR, and TCRdb's table has in-frame clones only and misses some. That table is the source of V, J and clone size, and D and trimming were worked out from the DNA. This table holds about 150,000 clones, about three quarters found once.

Source material: PBMCs. V usage is TRBV28 and J usage is TRBJ1-2, with D possibly being TRBD1 (5 bases). This TCR derives from a man in his forties in good health and CMV-seropositive. The CDR3 coding sequence is TGTGCCAGCAGTTTACAGGGATCTAACTATGGCTACACCTTC. This sequence encodes CASSLQGSNYGYTF.